A selection of T cell receptor beta chains follows, all from one sample in a study of T cells after yellow fever vaccination. Via MiXCR, TCRdb re-called the 5' RACE reads, giving one row per CDR3 protein. There are hundreds of thousands of distinct CDR3 sequences in the sample; roughly 14% occur only once, and over 12% lies in the top ten. Sequences were derived from PBMCs, sampled on the day of the yellow fever booster vaccination. The receptor set was obtained from a man aged 25 to 40 who received the YFV17D yellow fever vaccine. Each CDR3 is given with its conserved first and last residue. D genes are given only for firm matches. Where a row states a size, it is once, few, many or the class of an expanded clone; other rows omit it.

clone_size	d_call	v_call	j_call	cdr3_nt	cdr3_aa
-	-	TRBV6-2/TRBV6-3	TRBJ2-2	TGTGCCAGCGGGACCATACTTAGCGGGGAGCTGTTTTTT	CASGTILSGELFF
-	-	TRBV6-6	TRBJ2-5	TGTGCCAGCAGTGGTCCCGGGGAAGAGACCCAGTACTTC	CASSGPGEETQYF
-	-	TRBV28	TRBJ2-2	TGTGCCAGCAGTAGGGAAGTCGGGGAGCTGTTTTTT	CASSREVGELFF
-	TRBD2	TRBV6-1	TRBJ2-3	TGTGCCAGCAGGCGCCGGGACTACCGGTCCGGAAACACAGATACGCAGTATTTT	CASRRRDYRSGNTDTQYF
-	-	TRBV4-2	TRBJ2-4	TGTGCCAGCAGCCAAGAGCGGAATCTAGCCAAAAACATTCAGTACTTC	CASSQERNLAKNIQYF
many	-	TRBV5-1	TRBJ2-5	TGCGCCAGCAGCAGGTTCGGTAACCAAGAGACCCAGTACTTC	CASSRFGNQETQYF
few	TRBD2	TRBV9	TRBJ2-3	TGTGCCAGCAGCGGCCCTAGCGGGAGTGCAGATACGCAGTATTTT	CASSGPSGSADTQYF
-	-	TRBV29-1	TRBJ2-1	TGCAGCGTTGAAGATAGGCCGGGGGCTTATCGCTCCTACAATGAGCAGTTCTTC	CSVEDRPGAYRSYNEQFF
few	TRBD2	TRBV4-2	TRBJ2-7	TGTGCCAGCAGCCTGACCCCTAGCGGGAGTTCCTACGAGCAGTACTTC	CASSLTPSGSSYEQYF
few	-	TRBV7-2	TRBJ1-5	TGTGCCAGCAGCTTGGGCTTCGATCAGCCCCAGCATTTT	CASSLGFDQPQHF
-	-	TRBV19	TRBJ1-2	TGTGCCAGTATGACAGCGAAAAAAGCTAACTATGGCTACACCTTC	CASMTAKKANYGYTF
few	TRBD1	TRBV29-1	TRBJ1-1	TGCAGCGTCTTACCGCTACAGGGGGCGACCACTGAAGCTTTCTTT	CSVLPLQGATTEAFF
-	-	TRBV6-1	TRBJ1-2	TGTGCCAGCAGTCGCCCAGATTCCGGGGATGGCTACACCTTC	CASSRPDSGDGYTF
-	-	TRBV20-1	TRBJ2-3	TGCAGTGCTTGGGGGAGCCTCACAGATACGCAGTATTTT	CSAWGSLTDTQYF
few	-	TRBV25-1	TRBJ2-7	TGTGCCAGCAGTGACTGGGGCAGGGATGTATTGCAGTACTTC	CASSDWGRDVLQYF
few	TRBD2	TRBV20-1	TRBJ2-2	TGCAGTGCCCCACATAGCGGGAGAGGGCCGACCGGGGAGCTGTTTTTT	CSAPHSGRGPTGELFF
-	-	TRBV20-1	TRBJ2-3	TGCAGTTCATTAGAAATTGGGAGTGCGCAGTATTTT	CSSLEIGSAQYF
-	TRBD1	TRBV6-5	TRBJ2-1	TGTGCCAGCAGTTTTCAGGGGGCGAGGCCTAATGAGCAGTTCTTC	CASSFQGARPNEQFF